This is a list of T cell receptor beta chains from one sample in a study of cytomegalovirus exposure and HLA in healthy donors. Assay used: immunoSEQ multiplex PCR; TCRdb lists only in-frame clones, some missing. This table has a few hundred thousand clones, 86% appearing once. The sample consisted of PBMCs. Every receptor here comes from a young woman in good health and CMV-seronegative. The CDR3 runs from the conserved cysteine through the conserved F or W. A D gene is named only where the DNA matches it firmly. Rows may omit the clone size; those that give it use once, few, many or a size class.

V gene	clone size	J gene	D gene	CDR3 DNA	CDR3 protein
TRBV4-1	-	TRBJ2-7	TRBD2	TGCGCCAGCAGCCGAAGACTAGCGGGAGGGCGCCCGGGTGGGCAGTACTTC	CASSRRLAGGRPGGQYF
TRBV4-3	-	TRBJ2-2	TRBD2	TGCGCCAGCAGCCAAGATACTAGCGGGAGCACCGGGGAGCTGTTTTTT	CASSQDTSGSTGELFF
TRBV6-5	-	TRBJ1-5	TRBD1	TGTGCCAGCGGAAAGGACAGGGCCCAAGGGCCCCAGCATTTT	CASGKDRAQGPQHF
TRBV4-3	-	TRBJ1-5	TRBD1	TGCGCCAGCAGTTCAAACAGGGGAAACCAGCCCCAGCATTTT	CASSSNRGNQPQHF
TRBV27	-	TRBJ2-7	TRBD2	TGTGCCATAGGGACTAGCGGCGAGCAGTACTTC	CAIGTSGEQYF
TRBV2	-	TRBJ1-2	-	TGTGCCAGCAGTTACCAGGGATTTCCTCACGGCTACACCTTC	CASSYQGFPHGYTF
TRBV29-1	-	TRBJ2-2	TRBD2	TGCAGCGCTACCATTCCGATCGGGAGGGACACCGGGGAGCTGTTTTTT	CSATIPIGRDTGELFF
TRBV5-1	few	TRBJ2-1	TRBD2	TGCGCCAGCACCCTTAGCGGGAGCTCCTACAATGAGCAGTTCTTC	CASTLSGSSYNEQFF
TRBV27	-	TRBJ2-5	TRBD1	TGTGCCAGCAGTCCTCGGACAGGGCGGGAGACCCAGTACTTC	CASSPRTGRETQYF
TRBV7-2	-	TRBJ2-7	TRBD1	TGTGCCAGCAGCCTTACCGGGACAGGGCCTTCCTACGAGCAGTACTTC	CASSLTGTGPSYEQYF
TRBV4-2	-	TRBJ1-2	TRBD1	TGTGCCAGCAGCCAAGGACAGGGGATGGACTATGGCTACACCTTC	CASSQGQGMDYGYTF
TRBV9	-	TRBJ2-1	TRBD2	TGTGCCAGCAGCGTGGGACTAGCGGGATACTATGAGCAGTTCTTC	CASSVGLAGYYEQFF
TRBV4-2	-	TRBJ2-1	-	TGTGCCAGCAGCCAAGAGGGGGGAGTAAGCGAGCAGTTCTTC	CASSQEGGVSEQFF
TRBV28	-	TRBJ1-4	-	TGTGCCAGCAGCAAAGGGGCAACTAATGAAAAACTGTTTTTT	CASSKGATNEKLFF
TRBV27	-	TRBJ1-2	TRBD1	TGTGCCAGCAGTAAGGACAGGGCCGGCGGGTTTGGGTATGGCTACACCTTC	CASSKDRAGGFGYGYTF
TRBV7-2	once	TRBJ1-2	TRBD1	TGTGCCAGCAGATTAGATTTAGGACAGGGGAACTATGGCTACACCTTC	CASRLDLGQGNYGYTF
TRBV10-2	-	TRBJ2-6	-	TGCGCCAGCAGTGAGCCGTCGGGGGCCAACGTCCTGACTTTC	CASSEPSGANVLTF
TRBV5-8	-	TRBJ2-5	-	TGTGCCAGCAGCTTTTCCGGGAGAGGGGAGACCCAGTACTTC	CASSFSGRGETQYF
TRBV27	-	TRBJ1-1	TRBD1	TGTGCCAGCAGTTTAAGGACAGGGGAGGTTGAAGCTTTCTTT	CASSLRTGEVEAFF
TRBV6-1	-	TRBJ2-5	-	TGTGCCAGCAGTGAAATGATGGGGGCCGGGACCCAGTACTTC	CASSEMMGAGTQYF
TRBV7-2	-	TRBJ1-5	-	TGTGCCAGCAGCCCCGGGAGCAGGACGGCTAGCCAGCCCCAGCATTTT	CASSPGSRTASQPQHF
TRBV29-1	-	TRBJ2-7	-	TGCAGCGTGGTAGTCTACGAGCAGTACTTC	CSVVVYEQYF
TRBV14	-	TRBJ2-7	TRBD1	TGTGCCAGCAGCTGGGGACAGGGGGCCTACGAGCAGTACTTC	CASSWGQGAYEQYF
TRBV6-5	-	TRBJ1-3	-	TGTGCCAGCAGTTACGTTTGGGGCGCCTCTGGAAACACCATATATTTT	CASSYVWGASGNTIYF
TRBV6-1	-	TRBJ2-3	-	TGTGCCAGCACTCGAGAGTCCTCCCCAGATACGCAGTATTTT	CASTRESSPDTQYF
TRBV7-6	-	TRBJ2-3	-	TGTGCCAGCAGCCCAGGTTTTTCCGCAGATACGCAGTATTTT	CASSPGFSADTQYF
TRBV19	few	TRBJ1-2	-	TGTGCCAGTAGTGATGCGGGGGTGAACTATGGCTACACCTTC	CASSDAGVNYGYTF